A selection of T cell receptor beta chains follows, all from one sample in a study of T cells in Graves' hyperthyroidism and ophthalmopathy. TCRdb recomputed calls from the multiplex PCR reads with MiXCR, one row per CDR3 protein. The profile shows more than 500,000 distinct CDR3 sequences, roughly 16% of them singletons. Sequenced input: blood. These receptors all stem from a woman in her 30s with Graves' ophthalmopathy. Both conserved end residues are part of each CDR3. D genes are given only for firm matches. Not all rows give a size; the values are once, few, many and, for expanded clones, a class.

>NA|TRBJ2-1|TRBV28|TRBD1
TGTGCCAGCAGTCCCTCTCCCGCCTTCACTAGATACGACAGGGGTGAGCAGTTCTTC
CASSPSPAFTRYDRGEQFF
>NA|TRBJ2-7|TRBV9|TRBD1
TGTGCCAGCAGCGTAGCAGGGACAGGTAGCGACGAGCAGTACTTC
CASSVAGTGSDEQYF
>many|TRBJ1-1|TRBV12-3/TRBV12-4|NA
TGTGCCAGCAGTTTGACAGCGACGAACACTGAAGCTTTCTTT
CASSLTATNTEAFF
>NA|TRBJ2-3|TRBV20-1|NA
TGCAGTGCTAGAGACGGAGACACAGATACGCAGTATTTT
CSARDGDTDTQYF
>many|TRBJ1-5|TRBV20-1|TRBD1
TGCAGTGCTCCGAGGACAGGGCACCCCTATCAGCCCCAGCATTTT
CSAPRTGHPYQPQHF
>once|TRBJ2-1|TRBV11-2|NA
TGTGCCAGCAGCTCCGTGGGGCTGGCCTACAATGAGCAGTTCTTC
CASSSVGLAYNEQFF
>many|TRBJ1-1|TRBV12-3/TRBV12-4|NA
TGTGCCAGCAGCCCCACGGCGGCTTTGAACACTGAAGCTTTCTTT
CASSPTAALNTEAFF
>NA|TRBJ2-1|TRBV6-2/TRBV6-3|TRBD1
TGTGCCAGCAATAGGGACAGCTGGGCCAATGAGCAGTTCTTC
CASNRDSWANEQFF
>few|TRBJ2-7|TRBV9|TRBD2
TGTGCCAGCAGCGTAGGGACTAGCGGGAGTGTGCAGTACTTC
CASSVGTSGSVQYF
>many|TRBJ1-5|TRBV6-1|NA
TGTGCCAGCACCAATATAGGGGATCAGCCCCAGCATTTT
CASTNIGDQPQHF
>many|TRBJ1-1|TRBV30|TRBD1
TGTGCCTGGAGACTCGGGTTCCAGGGGGGGAAGACTGAAGCTTTCTTT
CAWRLGFQGGKTEAFF
>few|TRBJ2-7|TRBV6-1|NA
TGTGCCAGCAGTAGGACGGGGAGGGGGTACGCGCAGTACTTC
CASSRTGRGYAQYF
>NA|TRBJ2-5|TRBV13|NA
TGTGCCAGCAGCACCCCTTATCAGGGGATGGAGACCCAGTACTTC
CASSTPYQGMETQYF
>NA|TRBJ1-5|TRBV19|NA
TGTGCCAGTAGACAACCGGGGCCAGGGGTTCAGCCCCAGCATTTT
CASRQPGPGVQPQHF
>few|TRBJ2-5|TRBV20-1|TRBD2
TGCAGTGCTCCTAACCCCGCGGGAGGGCAAGAGACCCAGTACTTC
CSAPNPAGGQETQYF
>few|TRBJ2-7|TRBV9|TRBD2
TGTGCCAGCAGCGTGGGGCCTAGCGGGAGCTACGAGCAGTACTTC
CASSVGPSGSYEQYF
>few|TRBJ2-7|TRBV5-4|TRBD2
TGTGCCAGCAGCTTGGGCGGGGCGGGAGGGGACGAGCAGTACTTC
CASSLGGAGGDEQYF
>many|TRBJ2-1|TRBV7-3|NA
TGTGCCAGCAGCCCTGACCCTCTAAATGAGCAGTTCTTC
CASSPDPLNEQFF
>many|TRBJ2-7|TRBV2|NA
TGTGCCAGCCCCTTGGGGCAGGGGGGCGAGCAGTACTTC
CASPLGQGGEQYF
>NA|TRBJ2-3|TRBV19|NA
TGTGCCAGTAGTCTTAGCGGTTCTAGTACGCAGTATTTT
CASSLSGSSTQYF
>many|TRBJ2-1|TRBV6-1|TRBD2
TGTGCCAGCAGCCCTCGACTAGCGGGAGGGCCTAGGGATGAGCAGTTCTTC
CASSPRLAGGPRDEQFF
>few|TRBJ2-2|TRBV3-1|TRBD2
TGTGCCAGCAGCCTTGATCTGAGCGGGAGGTCCAACACCGGGGAGCTGTTTTTT
CASSLDLSGRSNTGELFF
>many|TRBJ2-3|TRBV28|NA
TGTGCCAGCAGTTTTCAGGGACGGAGGGTAGATACGCAGTATTTT
CASSFQGRRVDTQYF
>many|TRBJ1-1|TRBV2|NA
TGTGCCAGCAGTGATCAGGAGGTTAGTTCGACTGAAGCTTTCTTT
CASSDQEVSSTEAFF
>NA|TRBJ2-3|TRBV6-2/TRBV6-3|TRBD2
TGTGCCAGCAGTGTCGGGAAGGGCAGCGGGAGTCGAGATGCGCAGTATTTT
CASSVGKGSGSRDAQYF
>few|TRBJ2-5|TRBV7-7|NA
TGTGCTAGCAGCTTTGGCGGGGAGGAGACCCAGTACTTC
CASSFGGEETQYF
>few|TRBJ1-1|TRBV6-2/TRBV6-3|NA
TGTGCCAGCAGTTACCCCGCCAGATACACTGAAGCTTTCTTT
CASSYPARYTEAFF
>many|TRBJ2-7|TRBV29-1|NA
TGCAGCGTACGACAGGCCCCTCGCGAGCAGTACTTC
CSVRQAPREQYF
>many|TRBJ2-3|TRBV6-2/TRBV6-3|TRBD1
TGTGCCAGCAGGTACAGGGGGAGCACAGATACGCAGTATTTT
CASRYRGSTDTQYF
>many|TRBJ2-1|TRBV12-3/TRBV12-4|NA
TGTGCCAGCTCCCCGGAGAGCTCCTACAATGAGCAGTTCTTC
CASSPESSYNEQFF
>many|TRBJ2-5|TRBV11-1|NA
TGTGCCAGCAGTGGAGGCTCGGGACAAGAGACCCAGTACTTC
CASSGGSGQETQYF
>few|TRBJ2-2|TRBV29-1|NA
TGCAGCGTGGATCCGGGGAGGACCGGGGAGCTGTTTTTT
CSVDPGRTGELFF
>NA|TRBJ2-2|TRBV7-2|TRBD1
TGTGCCAGCAGCGCCGGACAGGTGGCCAACACCGGGGAGCTGTTTTTT
CASSAGQVANTGELFF
>NA|TRBJ2-5|TRBV6-1|NA
TGTGCCAGCAGGTTCGGGACGAGAGAGACCCAGTACTTC
CASRFGTRETQYF
>NA|TRBJ2-1|TRBV18|NA
TGTGCCAGCTCACCACGGAATCGGGGAACAAGCTCCTACAATGAGCAGTTCTTC
CASSPRNRGTSSYNEQFF
>few|TRBJ2-3|TRBV11-2|NA
TGTGCCAGCAGCTCAGGGACACTGCAGTATTTT
CASSSGTLQYF
>many|TRBJ2-5|TRBV7-3|TRBD2
TGTGCCAGCAGCTTAACGTTAGCTAGCGGGGAGACCCAGTACTTC
CASSLTLASGETQYF
>many|TRBJ2-1|TRBV5-1|TRBD1
TGCGCCAGCAGCTACGGGACAGGGGGTGGAAATGAGCAGTTCTTC
CASSYGTGGGNEQFF
>many|TRBJ1-1|TRBV12-3/TRBV12-4|TRBD1
TGTGCCAGCAGTGGGACAGGAGACGCTGAAGCTTTCTTT
CASSGTGDAEAFF
>many|TRBJ2-1|TRBV24-1|TRBD2
TGTGCCACCAGTGATCTTACCTCAAGCAGCGGGAGCTCCTACAATGAGCAGTTCTTC
CATSDLTSSSGSSYNEQFF
>once|TRBJ2-1|TRBV12-3/TRBV12-4|TRBD1
TGTGCCAGCAGCCACCTACCGGGACAGGGGACCCACGAGCAGTTCTTC
CASSHLPGQGTHEQFF
>many|TRBJ2-1|TRBV7-2|TRBD2
TGTGCCAGCAGCTCCTCTGAAACTAGCGGGAGGTCTTACAATGAGCAGTTCTTC
CASSSSETSGRSYNEQFF
>many|TRBJ1-5|TRBV3-1|TRBD1
TGTGCCAGCAGCCAAGGGACAGGTACGAATCAGCCCCAGCATTTT
CASSQGTGTNQPQHF
>NA|TRBJ2-5|TRBV5-1|NA
TGCGCCAGCAGCTTGTGGACAGCGATCCAAGAGACCCAGTACTTC
CASSLWTAIQETQYF
>many|TRBJ2-5|TRBV10-3|NA
TGTGCCATCAGTGACCAGGGGGAGACCCAGTACTTC
CAISDQGETQYF
>many|TRBJ2-7|TRBV4-2|NA
TGTGCCAGCAGCCAAGATGGGGACTACGAGCAGTACTTC
CASSQDGDYEQYF
>many|TRBJ1-1|TRBV18|TRBD1
TGTGCCAGCTCACCACGGACAGGGGGGGTTGAAGCTTTCTTT
CASSPRTGGVEAFF